These T cell receptor beta chains were read from a single sample in a study of cytomegalovirus exposure and HLA in healthy donors. Profiling relied on immunoSEQ multiplex PCR, and the TCRdb table lists in-frame clones only, not all of them. The repertoire includes 120,000 to 150,000 clones, 72% of them detected once, and roughly 2% sits in the top ten. The sample taken for sequencing was PBMCs. These receptors were collected from a man aged 35 to 55 in good health and CMV-seronegative. Each CDR3 is given with its conserved first and last residue. The size of a clone is reported for some rows only, either as once, few or many, or as a class for expanded clones.

>TRBV27|NA|TRBJ2-7
CASAPGLDHYEQYF
>TRBV4-1|NA|TRBJ1-6
CASSQRTVLTPLHF
>TRBV6-5|NA|TRBJ2-5
CASSTRTGRETQYF
>TRBV14|NA|TRBJ2-7
CASSQELARVGEQYF
>TRBV14|NA|TRBJ1-2
CASSQENRILHYGYTF
>TRBV5-1|NA|TRBJ2-4
CASSLDRAGGPNIQHF
>TRBV7-9|NA|TRBJ2-2
CASSLGQNTGELFF
>TRBV19|few|TRBJ2-1
CASSMTPDRDEQFF
>TRBV27|NA|TRBJ2-2
CASSLSGTGELFF
>TRBV6-5|NA|TRBJ2-3
CASSPQAGVRDTQYF
>TRBV19|NA|TRBJ2-5
CASSVAGWQETQYF
>TRBV7-2|once|TRBJ2-7
CASSPSGGIQGEQYF
>TRBV6-6|NA|TRBJ2-3
CASSYPTSGNTDTQYF
>TRBV4-3|NA|TRBJ2-1
CASSQDHGSGRSEQFF
>TRBV28|NA|TRBJ2-7
CASSLRGMVYEQYF
>TRBV9|few|TRBJ2-1
CASSAGGHEQFF